The 5 T cell receptor beta chains reported below all come from one sample, sequenced in a study of T cells in Graves' hyperthyroidism and ophthalmopathy. RNA transcripts were the template for amplifying TCR beta CDR3 regions. The HTBI primer set was used in a first-round RT-PCR of the TCR CDR3. MiXCR, applied by TCRdb to the multiplex PCR reads, yields one record per CDR3 protein. The profile covers some 300,000 distinct CDR3 sequences, with roughly 17% appearing a single time and 33% taken by the ten largest. Sequencing used blood. These TCRs come from a young man with Graves' hyperthyroidism.

This clonotype was recorded many times. The chain uses TRBV11-2 and TRBJ2-2; unclear D gene. The germline CDR1 and CDR2 sequences are SGHAT and FQNNGV. Trimming took 5 bases from V and 6 from J, leaving 1 base between them. CDR3 length: 10 residues. The CDR3 sequence: CASSPGELFF. The CDR3 bases are TGTGCCAGCAGCCCCGGGGAGCTGTTTTTT.

This clonotype was observed at least ten times. The chain links TRBV18 to TRBJ2-1; D assignment may be TRBD1 or TRBD2 (5 bases each). CDR1 is KGHSH, CDR2 LQKENI, per germline. The CDR3 totals 16 residues. The ends were cut back, 6 bases at V and 2 bases at J, with 17 bases in the middle. This CDR3 is CASSSRGTGPYNEQFF. Here the CDR3 DNA reads TGTGCCAGCTCCTCTCGCGGAACGGGGCCCTACAATGAGCAGTTCTTC.

The gene calls are TRBV5-6 and TRBJ2-5; 7 positions match TRBD2. Germline CDR1 is SGHDT and CDR2 is YYEEEE. The CDR3 consists of 16 residues. With V trimmed by 3 bases and J by 5 bases, 13 bases remained unmatched. Here the CDR3 reads CASSSTDAGVWETQYF. The CDR3 nucleotides read TGTGCCAGCAGCTCAACTGACGCGGGGGTATGGGAGACCCAGTACTTC.

The chain has TRBV20-1 and TRBJ2-5; 15 bases fit TRBD2. The germline gives CDR1 DFQATT, CDR2 SNEGSKA (reference sequence). The CDR3 covers 17 residues. The trim removed 5 bases at V and 5 bases at J, leaving 12 bases unmatched. The CDR3 spells CSAPGLAGGFRLETQYF. In nucleotides, the CDR3 is TGCAGTGCTCCCGGACTAGCGGGAGGGTTTCGGCTGGAGACCCAGTACTTC.

This clonotype has only a few counts. This chain uses TRBV5-5 with TRBJ2-7; TRBD2 is a possible D gene (6 bases). The germline CDR1 and CDR2 sequences are SGHKS and YYEKEE (reference sequence). The CDR3 has 14 amino acids. V lost 4 bases and J lost 0, with 11 bases in between. CDR3 sequence: CASSVYGSSYEQYF. CDR3 sequence (DNA): TGTGCCAGCAGCGTCTACGGGAGCTCCTACGAGCAGTACTTC.